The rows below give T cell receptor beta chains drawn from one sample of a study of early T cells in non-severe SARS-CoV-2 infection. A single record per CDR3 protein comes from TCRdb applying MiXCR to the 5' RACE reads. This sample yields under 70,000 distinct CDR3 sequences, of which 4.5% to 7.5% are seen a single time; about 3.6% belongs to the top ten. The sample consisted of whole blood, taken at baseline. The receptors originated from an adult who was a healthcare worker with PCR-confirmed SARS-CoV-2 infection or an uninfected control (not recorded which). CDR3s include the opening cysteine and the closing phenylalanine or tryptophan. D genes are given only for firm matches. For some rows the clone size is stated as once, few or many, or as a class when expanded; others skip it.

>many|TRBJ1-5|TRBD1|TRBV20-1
TGCAGTGCCCCCAACCCAGGGGGGGAAAGTCGCAATCAGCCCCAGCATTTT
CSAPNPGGESRNQPQHF
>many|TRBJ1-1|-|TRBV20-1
TGCAGTGCTAGAGTCGGGGGCCCGAACACTGAAGCTTTCTTT
CSARVGGPNTEAFF
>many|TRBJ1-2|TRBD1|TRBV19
TGTGCCAGTAGTTTATTTGGACAGGGGGCCGCTGGCTACACCTTC
CASSLFGQGAAGYTF
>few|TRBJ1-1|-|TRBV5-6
TGTGCCAGCAGCTTAAACCCAGGGTCGAACACTGAAGCTTTCTTT
CASSLNPGSNTEAFF
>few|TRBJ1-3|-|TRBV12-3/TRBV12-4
TGTGCCAGCAGTTTGGTTGGAAACACCATATATTTT
CASSLVGNTIYF
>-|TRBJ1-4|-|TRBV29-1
TGCAGCGTCTTAGGGCCTGCTAATGAAAAACTGTTTTTT
CSVLGPANEKLFF
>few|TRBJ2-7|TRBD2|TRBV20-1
TGCAGTGCTATGGGACTAGCGGGTCCCTACGAGCAGTACTTC
CSAMGLAGPYEQYF
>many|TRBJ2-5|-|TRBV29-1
TGCAGCGTTGATGGACCGAAATCGGGAGAGACCCAGTACTTC
CSVDGPKSGETQYF
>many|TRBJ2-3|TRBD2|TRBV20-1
TGCAGCGGACACCTGCGCGGGAGGTCCACAGATACGCAGTATTTT
CSGHLRGRSTDTQYF
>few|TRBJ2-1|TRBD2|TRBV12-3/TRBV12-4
TGTGCCAGCAGGCGGACTAGCTTCTATGAGCAGTTCTTC
CASRRTSFYEQFF
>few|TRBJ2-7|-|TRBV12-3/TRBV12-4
TGTGCCAGCAGTTTCCGGCGGGCCGGGTACGAGCAGTACTTC
CASSFRRAGYEQYF
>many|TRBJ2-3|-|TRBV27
TGTGCCAGCAGTTTACTCGGGGCGCAGAAGGCAGATACGCAGTATTTT
CASSLLGAQKADTQYF
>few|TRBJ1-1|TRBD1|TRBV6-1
TGTGCCAGCAGACTGAGCCCGGGACAGGGGACTGAAGCTTTCTTT
CASRLSPGQGTEAFF
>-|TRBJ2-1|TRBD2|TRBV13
TGTGCCAGCAGCTACATAGCGGGGGGCTCCTACAATGAGCAGTTCTTC
CASSYIAGGSYNEQFF
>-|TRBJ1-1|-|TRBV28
TGTGCCAGCAGTGCCCGAGGAACTGAAGCTTTCTTT
CASSARGTEAFF
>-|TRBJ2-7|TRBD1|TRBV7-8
TGTGCCAGCAGCCAAAGGGGACAGAGGTACGAGCAGTACTTC
CASSQRGQRYEQYF
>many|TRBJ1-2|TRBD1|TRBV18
TGTGCCAGCTCCCAATTCCGGGACAGCTATGGCTACACCTTC
CASSQFRDSYGYTF
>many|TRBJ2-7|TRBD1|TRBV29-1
TGCAGCGTTGTACAGGGGTTGCAGTACTTC
CSVVQGLQYF
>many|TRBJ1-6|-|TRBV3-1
TGTGCCAGCAGCCAAGGTCCCGGCCAACGAGGACTTAGCGGTTCACCCCTCCACTTT
CASSQGPGQRGLSGSPLHF
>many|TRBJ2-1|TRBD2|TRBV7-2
TGTGCCAGCAGCTTAGCCCCGCCGCTAGCGGGAGGGCCCAATGAGCAGTTCTTC
CASSLAPPLAGGPNEQFF
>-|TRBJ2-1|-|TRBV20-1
TGCAGTGCTAGACCAGCCGACAATGAGCAGTTCTTC
CSARPADNEQFF
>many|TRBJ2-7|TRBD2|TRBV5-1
TGCGCCAGCAGCGGGGGGACACCTGGACTAGCGGGAGGGCGCTCCTACGAGCAGTACTTC
CASSGGTPGLAGGRSYEQYF
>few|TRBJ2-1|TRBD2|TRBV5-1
TGCGCCAGCAGCCTCACTAGCGGCCACTACAATGAGCAGTTCTTC
CASSLTSGHYNEQFF
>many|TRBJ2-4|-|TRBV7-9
TGTGCCAGCAGCTTAGCCTCTATGGTTCAGGGAAAGGTATCTGTCATTCAGTACTTC
CASSLASMVQGKVSVIQYF
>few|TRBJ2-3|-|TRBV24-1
TGTGCCACCAGTGATACCTCCGGGCCTTTAGAAACGAATACGCAGTATTTT
CATSDTSGPLETNTQYF
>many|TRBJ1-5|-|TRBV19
TGTGCCAGTAGTACACTGGGACAAAGCAATCAGCCCCAGCATTTT
CASSTLGQSNQPQHF
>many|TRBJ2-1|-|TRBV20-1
TGCAGTGCTCAAACCCCGACTAGATCCCAACTAAGCTCCTACAATGAGCAGTTCTTC
CSAQTPTRSQLSSYNEQFF
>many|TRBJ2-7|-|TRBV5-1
TGCGCCAGCAGCTTTACGGGGGCAGGGCAGGGCGAGCAGTACTTC
CASSFTGAGQGEQYF
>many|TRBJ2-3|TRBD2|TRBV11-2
TGTGCCAGCAGCTCCACGGCCTCACTAGCGGGAGATACGCAGTATTTT
CASSSTASLAGDTQYF
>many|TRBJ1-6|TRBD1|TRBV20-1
TGCAGCCCTACCAGGACAGGTCCACATAATTCACCCCTCCACTTT
CSPTRTGPHNSPLHF
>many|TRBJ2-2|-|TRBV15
TGTGCCACCAGCAGAGCACAGGAGAACACCGGGGAGCTGTTTTTT
CATSRAQENTGELFF
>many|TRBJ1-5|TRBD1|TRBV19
TGTGCCAGTAGCCCCGGACAGGGTCGGAGTCGCAATCAGCCCCAGCATTTT
CASSPGQGRSRNQPQHF
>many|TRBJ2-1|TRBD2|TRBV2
TGTGCCAGCAGCCCAGTTTGGAGCGGGAGCTACAATGAGCAGTTCTTC
CASSPVWSGSYNEQFF